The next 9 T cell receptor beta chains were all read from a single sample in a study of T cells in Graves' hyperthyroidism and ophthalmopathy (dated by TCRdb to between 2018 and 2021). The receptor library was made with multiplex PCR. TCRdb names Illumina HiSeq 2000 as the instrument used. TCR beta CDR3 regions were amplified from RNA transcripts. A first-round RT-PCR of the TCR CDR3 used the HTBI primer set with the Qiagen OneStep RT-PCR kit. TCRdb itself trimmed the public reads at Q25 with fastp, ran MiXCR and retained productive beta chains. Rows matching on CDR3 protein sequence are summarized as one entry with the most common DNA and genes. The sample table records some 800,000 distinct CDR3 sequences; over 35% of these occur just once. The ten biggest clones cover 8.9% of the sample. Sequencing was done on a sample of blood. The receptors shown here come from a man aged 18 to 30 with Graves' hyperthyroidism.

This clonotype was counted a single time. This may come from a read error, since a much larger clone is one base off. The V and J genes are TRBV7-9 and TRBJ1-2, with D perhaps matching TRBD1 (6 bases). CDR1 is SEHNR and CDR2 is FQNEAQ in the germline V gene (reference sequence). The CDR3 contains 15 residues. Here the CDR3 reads CASSFTGLGLYGCTF. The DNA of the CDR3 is TGTGCCAGCAGCTTTACAGGGCTAGGACTCTATGGCTGCACCTTC.

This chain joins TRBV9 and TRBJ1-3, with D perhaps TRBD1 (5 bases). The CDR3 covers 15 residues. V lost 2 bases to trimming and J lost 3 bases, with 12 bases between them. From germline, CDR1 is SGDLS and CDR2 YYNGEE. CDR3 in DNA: TGTGCCAGCAGCGTCCAGGGAAGCTATGGAAACACCATATATTTT. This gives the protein CASSVQGSYGNTIYF.

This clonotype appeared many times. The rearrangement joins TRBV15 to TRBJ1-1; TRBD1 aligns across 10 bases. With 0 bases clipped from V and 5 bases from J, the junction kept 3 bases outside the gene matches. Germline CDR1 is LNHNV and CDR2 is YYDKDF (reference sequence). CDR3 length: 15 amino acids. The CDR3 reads CATSRDRTGGTEAFF. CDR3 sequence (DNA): TGTGCCACCAGCAGAGATCGGACAGGGGGGACTGAAGCTTTCTTT.

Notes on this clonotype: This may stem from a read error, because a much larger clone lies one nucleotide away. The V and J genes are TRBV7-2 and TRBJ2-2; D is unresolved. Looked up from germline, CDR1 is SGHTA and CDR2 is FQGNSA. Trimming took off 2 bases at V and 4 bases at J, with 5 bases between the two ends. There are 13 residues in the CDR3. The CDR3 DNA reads TGTGCCAGCAGCTTAAAGACCACCGGGGAGCTGTTTTTT. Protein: CASSLKTTGELFF.

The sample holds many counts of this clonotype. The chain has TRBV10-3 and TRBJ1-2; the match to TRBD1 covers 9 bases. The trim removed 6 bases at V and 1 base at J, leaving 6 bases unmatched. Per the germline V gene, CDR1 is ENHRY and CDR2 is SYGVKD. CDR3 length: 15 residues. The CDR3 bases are TGTGCCATCAGGGAGGGACAGGGATTTAACTATGGCTACACCTTC. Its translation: CAIREGQGFNYGYTF.

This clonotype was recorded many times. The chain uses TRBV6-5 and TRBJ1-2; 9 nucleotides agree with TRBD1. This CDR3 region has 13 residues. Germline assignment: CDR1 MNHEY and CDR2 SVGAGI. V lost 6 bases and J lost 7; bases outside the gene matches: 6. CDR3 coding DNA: TGTGCCAGCAGCCTCGGGACAGGGCTTGGCTACACCTTC. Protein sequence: CASSLGTGLGYTF.

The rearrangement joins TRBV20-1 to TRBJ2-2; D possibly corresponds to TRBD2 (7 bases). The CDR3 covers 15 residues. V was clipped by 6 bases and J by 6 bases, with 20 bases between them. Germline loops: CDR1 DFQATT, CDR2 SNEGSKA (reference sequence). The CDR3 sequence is CSAGGGGLDAGELFF. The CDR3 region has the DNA TGCAGTGCGGGGGGGGGCGGACTGGACGCCGGGGAGCTGTTTTTT.

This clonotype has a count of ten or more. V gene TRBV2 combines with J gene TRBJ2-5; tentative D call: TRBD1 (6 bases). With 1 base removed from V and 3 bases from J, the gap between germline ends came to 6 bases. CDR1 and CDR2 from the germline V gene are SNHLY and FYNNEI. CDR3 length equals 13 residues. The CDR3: CASSEGTEETQYF. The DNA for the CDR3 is TGTGCCAGCAGTGAAGGGACAGAAGAGACCCAGTACTTC.

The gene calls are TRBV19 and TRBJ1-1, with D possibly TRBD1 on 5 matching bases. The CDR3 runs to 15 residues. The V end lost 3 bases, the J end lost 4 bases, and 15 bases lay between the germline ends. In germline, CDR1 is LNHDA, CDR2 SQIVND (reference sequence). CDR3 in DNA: TGTGCCAGTAGTATCTTAGGGGTTGTCGGCACTGAAGCTTTCTTT. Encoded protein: CASSILGVVGTEAFF.